This T cell receptor (beta chain) was documented in a study of control samples from healthy donors and cancer patients. The CDR3 loop spans 13 amino acids. J was trimmed by 2 bases and V by 5 bases; bases with no gene match: 2. Germline V lookup: CDR1 SGHTA, CDR2 FQGTGA. Assay used: immunoSEQ multiplex PCR; TCRdb lists only in-frame clones, some missing. The top ten hold roughly 4% of the sample, which has fewer than 130,000 clones, roughly 90% seen once. This clonotype was obtained from a woman aged 55 to 70 with lung cancer. Material for sequencing was PBMCs. The rearrangement joins TRBV7-3 to TRBJ2-5; 7 positions match TRBD2. This CDR3 is CASSRTSQETQYF. CDR3 DNA sequence: TGTGCCAGCAGCCGGACTAGTCAAGAGACCCAGTACTTC.